This TCR beta chain was recorded in a study of T cell responses to AZD1222 COVID-19 vaccine. At the level of the study: Pooling covered second doses at about 4 or about 12 weeks. Study findings and constraints: There were repertoire samples only from the period after the peak T cell response. Among the donors, most were white British and more were female, and clonal diversity was possibly underestimated.

Produced via immunoSEQ multiplex PCR; TCRdb's table is partial and in-frame only. The data hold more than 90,000 clones, with 86% observed a single time. As to this clone: Its target is not known.

Per the germline V gene, CDR1 is LNHDA and CDR2 is SQIVND (reference sequence). Trimming at V came to 5 bases and at J to 4 bases, leaving 4 bases not matched to a gene. CDR3 length equals 13 residues. The sequence came from an adult in good health. The chain links TRBV19 to TRBJ1-1; 7 bases align to TRBD1. The source material was peripheral blood, sampled on day 0 of AZD1222 vaccination. This CDR3 reads CASSLQGFTEAFF. The CDR3 DNA reads as TGTGCCAGTAGTTTACAGGGGTTCACTGAAGCTTTCTTT. The variable domain in full, with the rest retrieved from reference TRBV19 and TRBJ1-1, is DGGITQSPKYLFRKEGQNVTLSCEQNLNHDAMYWYRQDPGQGLRLIYYSQIVNDFQKGDIAEGYSVSREKKESFPLTVTSAQKNPTAFYLCASSLQGFTEAFFGQGTRLTVV.